These 5 T cell receptor beta chains were all obtained from the same sample, sequenced in a study of shared clonotypes between healthy human individuals (dated by TCRdb to 2018 to 2021). The library was built by means of the immunoSEQ multiplex PCR assay. This is the immuneACCESS table as TCRdb keeps it, with only in-frame sequences that have V and J called. A part of the clones is gone; compared with another copy, unresolved V genes explain less than half, and the rest is unexplained. This sample lists more than 2,000,000 clones; about 92% were detected once. The ten largest clones add up to 0.3% to 0.4% of the sample. Sequenced input: naive CD4+ T cells from PBMCs. Explained via the paper, the cell subset or site label denotes: CD45RA+ positively selected. The origin of the receptors is a man younger than 35 in good health. Some clones in this sample may be carry-over from other donors' samples.

This clone was seen only once. The chain carries TRBV9 and TRBJ1-2, with D possibly matching TRBD1 (6 bases). Trimming shortened V by 0 bases and J by 6 bases, and 18 bases separated the two germline ends. There are 16 residues in the CDR3. The germline V gene has CDR1 SGDLS and CDR2 YYNGEE. CDR3 bases: TGTGCCAGCAGCGTAGGGTTACAGGGCAACCGGGATGGCTACACCTTC. Translated: CASSVGLQGNRDGYTF. Supplemented by reference TRBV9 and TRBJ1-2, the full variable domain reads DSGVTQTPKHLITATGQRVTLRCSPRSGDLSVYWYQQSLDQGLQFLIQYYNGEERAKGNILERFSAQQFPDLHSELNLSSLELGDSALYFCASSVGLQGNRDGYTFGSGTRLTVV.

The V call is TRBV11-2, the J call TRBJ1-5, with unresolved D. The germline V gene has CDR1 SGHAT and CDR2 FQNNGV. The CDR3 runs to 16 residues. Trimming stripped 1 base from V and 3 bases from J, with 13 bases between. This chain's CDR3 is CASSLAGSRINQPQHF. CDR3 nucleotide sequence: TGTGCCAGCAGCTTAGCTGGGTCAAGGATCAATCAGCCCCAGCATTTT.

The chain employs TRBV10-3 and TRBJ2-7; TRBD2 agrees at 7 bases. CDR1 is ENHRY and CDR2 is SYGVKD in the germline V gene. J was trimmed by 3 bases and V by 3 bases; bases with no gene match: 8. The CDR3 is 15 amino acids. CDR3 bases: TGTGCCATCAGTGATCTGGGGGGGAGGGACTACGAGCAGTACTTC. This sequence encodes CAISDLGGRDYEQYF.

This chain links TRBV21-1 with TRBJ2-3; TRBD2 is the table's D call, not checked against the DNA. TRBV21-1 corresponds to a pseudogene. The CDR3 runs 16 residues. CDR3 in DNA: TGTGCCAGCAGAAAAGAGGGGACCCGGGAGAGGGATACGCAGTATTTT. Protein product: CASRKEGTRERDTQYF.

The chain couples TRBV5-6 to TRBJ2-1, with 7 bases aligning to TRBD2. The V and J ends lost 1 base and 5 bases, in that order; junction bases with no gene match: 6. Germline V CDR1 and CDR2: SGHDT, YYEEEE. CDR3 length: 15 residues. CDR3 sequence: CASSLLSGKNNEQFF. The CDR3 DNA reads as TGTGCCAGCAGCTTGTTAAGCGGGAAGAACAATGAGCAGTTCTTC.